Following are 27 T cell receptor beta chains from one sample sequenced in a study of T cell responses to AZD1222 COVID-19 vaccine. Produced via immunoSEQ multiplex PCR; TCRdb's table is partial and in-frame only. The table has around 100,000 clones, approximately 90% seen once. Material: peripheral blood, obtained 28 days after the second AZD1222 dose. The receptors come from an adult who received the AZD1222 COVID-19 vaccine.

J is TRBJ2-3 and V is TRBV13, with TRBD2 identical over 9 bases. V shed 3 bases and J 3 bases; nucleotides not matched to a gene: 4. Germline V CDR1 and CDR2: PRHDT, FYEKMQ (reference sequence). The CDR3 covers 15 residues. The CDR3 here is CASSFGAGGTDTQYF. CDR3 DNA sequence: TGTGCCAGCAGCTTCGGAGCGGGGGGTACAGATACGCAGTATTTT. Combining the CDR3 with reference TRBV13 and TRBJ2-3 gives the whole variable domain AAGVIQSPRHLIKEKRETATLKCYPIPRHDTVYWYQQGPGQDPQFLISFYEKMQSDKGSIPDRFSAQQFSDYHSELNMSSLELGDSALYFCASSFGAGGTDTQYFGPGTRLTVL.

This rearrangement joins TRBV2 to TRBJ2-1, with 11 bases lining up with TRBD1. V lost 4 bases to trimming and J lost 9 bases; unmatched junction nucleotides: 8. The length of the CDR3 is 15 residues. Per the germline V gene, CDR1 is SNHLY and CDR2 is FYNNEI. Written as DNA, the CDR3 is TGTGCCAGCAGTGGTTCCGGGACAGGGGGTGGTGAGCAGTTCTTC. Amino acids: CASSGSGTGGGEQFF.

The CDR3 loop is CASSLSMNTEAFF. The CDR3, as DNA: TGTGCCAGCAGCTTGAGCATGAACACTGAAGCTTTCTTT. The chain is built from TRBV5-4 and TRBJ1-1; D unclear. The V end was cut by 1 base, the J end by 0 bases, with 4 bases between. The CDR3 consists of 13 residues. Germline-derived CDR1 and CDR2 are SGHNT and YYREEE (reference sequence).

The rearrangement joins TRBV11-1 to TRBJ1-1; 7 nucleotides agree with TRBD1. Trimming took 5 bases from V and 0 from J; bases not matched to a gene: 6. The V gene's germline CDR1 is SGHAT and CDR2 FQDESV (reference sequence). The length of the CDR3 is 15 residues. For the CDR3, the DNA is TGTGCCAGCAGCCACGCCAGGGGGATGAACACTGAAGCTTTCTTT. Amino acids: CASSHARGMNTEAFF. Using reference TRBV11-1 and TRBJ1-1 for the parts outside the CDR3, the full variable domain is EAEVAQSPRYKITEKSQAVAFWCDPISGHATLYWYRQILGQGPELLVQFQDESVVDDSQLPKDRFSAERLKGVDSTLKIQPAELGDSAMYLCASSHARGMNTEAFFGQGTRLTVV.

The chain joins TRBV5-6 to TRBJ1-2; unclear D gene. CDR3 length: 13 amino acids. V lost 0 bases to trimming and J lost 6 bases, with 9 bases between them. In germline, CDR1 is SGHDT, CDR2 YYEEEE. CDR3 DNA sequence: TGTGCCAGCAGCTTGGACATCTCAGATGGCTACACCTTC. Its translation is CASSLDISDGYTF. The full variable domain, rest sourced from reference TRBV5-6 and TRBJ1-2, is DAGVTQSPTHLIKTRGQQVTLRCSPKSGHDTVSWYQQALGQGPQFIFQYYEEEERQRGNFPDRFSGHQFPNYSSELNVNALLLGDSALYLCASSLDISDGYTFGSGTRLTVV.

This chain joins TRBV9 and TRBJ1-1; D is unresolved. The CDR3 totals 14 residues. CDR1 SGDLS and CDR2 YYNGEE come from the germline V gene. V lost 4 bases and J 0 bases, leaving 10 bases between the germline ends. The CDR3 sequence: CASSPRTVNTEAFF. The CDR3 DNA follows: TGTGCCAGCAGCCCGCGGACGGTGAACACTGAAGCTTTCTTT.

The gene calls are TRBV24-1 and TRBJ2-7; D is perhaps TRBD2 (7 bases). With 7 bases removed from V and 3 bases from J, the gap between germline ends came to 15 bases. The CDR3 length is 14 residues. Germline-derived CDR1 and CDR2 are KGHDR and SFDVKD. This chain's CDR3 is CATSVGGAGYEQYF. The CDR3 nucleotides read TGTGCCACCAGCGTGGGGGGGGCCGGCTACGAGCAGTACTTC.

This chain connects TRBV19 to TRBJ1-1; 9 bases fit TRBD1. CDR3 length equals 14 residues. Germline assignment: CDR1 LNHDA and CDR2 SQIVND (reference sequence). V lost 8 bases, J lost 5 bases, and 9 bases stayed unmatched. As DNA, the CDR3 is TGTGCCAGTTCCTCACAGGGGGCACAGACTGAAGCTTTCTTT. Its protein product is CASSSQGAQTEAFF.

The chain is built from TRBV19 and TRBJ2-2; D is possibly TRBD2 (5 bases). The CDR3 sequence is 16 residues long. Germline lookup yields CDR1 LNHDA and CDR2 SQIVND (reference sequence). Trimming removed 5 bases from V and 5 bases from J, with 18 bases in between. CDR3 in DNA: TGTGCCAGTAGTCCAAGAGGAGCGACGGGGACCGGGGAGCTGTTTTTT. Amino acid sequence: CASSPRGATGTGELFF. Full variable domain (rest looked up from reference TRBV19 and TRBJ2-2): DGGITQSPKYLFRKEGQNVTLSCEQNLNHDAMYWYRQDPGQGLRLIYYSQIVNDFQKGDIAEGYSVSREKKESFPLTVTSAQKNPTAFYLCASSPRGATGTGELFFGEGSRLTVL.

This chain uses TRBV10-2 with TRBJ1-5; D possibly corresponds to TRBD1 (5 bases). Trimming removed 3 bases at V and 0 bases at J, with 6 bases between. This CDR3 is 14 amino acids long. CDR1 and CDR2 from the germline V gene are WSHSY and SAAADI. This CDR3 reads CASSDDSSNQPQHF. CDR3 nucleotide sequence: TGCGCCAGCAGTGATGACAGTAGCAATCAGCCCCAGCATTTT.

The chain links TRBV6-5 to TRBJ1-1; no reliable D call. V lost 0 bases, J lost 0 bases, and 5 bases lay in between. The V gene's germline CDR1 is MNHEY and CDR2 SVGAGI. CDR3 length: 14 amino acids. Here the CDR3 DNA reads TGTGCCAGCAGTTACTCCTCAATGAACACTGAAGCTTTCTTT. It codes for CASSYSSMNTEAFF.

V and J are TRBV7-2 and TRBJ1-5; D is unclear. The CDR3 sequence is 12 residues long. Germline loops: CDR1 SGHTA, CDR2 FQGNSA. Trimming cost V 5 bases and J 6 bases, with 8 bases left between them. CDR3 protein: CASSPYGQPQHF. CDR3 bases: TGTGCCAGCAGCCCTTACGGTCAGCCCCAGCATTTT.

The V call is TRBV19, the J call TRBJ2-5; 11 bases are shared with TRBD2. J lost 6 bases, V lost 3 bases, and 9 bases had no gene match. The length of the CDR3 is 16 residues. The germline V gene has CDR1 LNHDA and CDR2 SQIVND (reference sequence). In nucleotides, the CDR3 is TGTGCCAGTAGTATTCTAGCGGGGGGTAGCGGTCAGACCCAGTACTTC. This codes for CASSILAGGSGQTQYF.

This chain connects TRBV7-8 to TRBJ1-1; tentatively, D is TRBD1 (6 bases). The germline V and J ends were trimmed by 2 bases and 4 bases, with 11 bases remaining between them. The CDR3 runs to 14 residues. CDR1 SGHVS and CDR2 FQNEAQ come from the germline V gene. CDR3 DNA: TGTGCCAGCAGCTTAAAGGGGGTTGGCACTGAAGCTTTCTTT. Translated: CASSLKGVGTEAFF.

J is TRBJ2-5 and V is TRBV19; TRBD1 aligns across 9 bases. CDR3 length: 13 amino acids. From germline, CDR1 is LNHDA and CDR2 SQIVND (reference sequence). Trimming took 7 bases from V and 2 from J; bases not matched to a gene: 2. The CDR3 DNA reads TGTGCCAGTACAGGACAGGGGCAAGAGACCCAGTACTTC. The encoded protein is CASTGQGQETQYF.

The sample holds a few counts of this clone. The chain combines TRBV7-9 with TRBJ2-2; 8 positions match TRBD1. The trim removed 5 bases at V and 3 bases at J, leaving 5 bases unmatched. CDR3 length: 15 amino acids. Per germline, CDR1 SEHNR and CDR2 FQNEAQ (reference sequence). CDR3: CASSPGQGDTGELFF. The CDR3 nucleotides are TGTGCCAGCAGCCCCGGACAGGGTGACACCGGGGAGCTGTTTTTT.

This chain uses TRBV18 with TRBJ1-1, with no clear D. Per the germline V gene, CDR1 is KGHSH and CDR2 is LQKENI. Trimming cost V 3 bases and J 0 bases, with 14 bases left between them. This CDR3 has 16 amino acids. CDR3 bases: TGTGCCAGCTCACCCTCCAGCGGCCTAATGAACACTGAAGCTTTCTTT. This sequence encodes CASSPSSGLMNTEAFF.

This clone was seen many times. The chain recombines TRBV14 with TRBJ1-1; D not certain. The CDR3 extends over 15 amino acids. CDR1 and CDR2 (germline): SGHDN, FVKESK. V lost 6 bases, J lost 0 bases, and 14 bases lay in between. This CDR3 reads CASSRIDMMNTEAFF. The CDR3 DNA reads TGTGCCAGCAGTCGCATCGACATGATGAACACTGAAGCTTTCTTT.

This clone was counted once. This rearrangement joins TRBV6-5 to TRBJ1-1; a weak D match, TRBD1 (6 bases). The CDR3 totals 15 residues. Germline assignment: CDR1 MNHEY and CDR2 SVGAGI. Trimming pared 8 bases from V and 8 bases from J, leaving 24 bases between. As DNA, the CDR3 is TGTGCCAGCCCCGGCATCAGGGGTGAGGGTGTGGAAGCTTTCTTT. Translation gives CASPGIRGEGVEAFF.

The chain has TRBV10-3 and TRBJ2-1; 8 bases match TRBD2. This CDR3 comprises 13 residues. CDR1 ENHRY and CDR2 SYGVKD come from the germline V gene. The trim removed 9 bases at V and 7 bases at J, leaving 8 bases unmatched. CDR3 in amino acids: CAIGGLGNNEQFF. CDR3 nucleotide sequence: TGTGCCATAGGGGGACTAGGGAATAATGAGCAGTTCTTC.

This clone was observed once. This chain joins TRBV7-3 and TRBJ2-1; D may correspond to TRBD1 or TRBD2 (5 bases each). Per the germline V gene, CDR1 is SGHTA and CDR2 is FQGTGA. The V and J ends lost 1 base and 9 bases respectively, with 13 bases between them. There are 14 residues in the CDR3. The CDR3 region is CASSLIPGGPEQFF. CDR3 DNA sequence: TGTGCCAGCAGCTTAATTCCTGGGGGTCCTGAGCAGTTCTTC.

The chain has TRBV6-5 and TRBJ1-2; 7 positions agree with TRBD1. CDR3 length: 13 residues. V shed 7 bases, J shed 3 bases, and the junction held 5 bases outside the gene matches. CDR1 is MNHEY and CDR2 is SVGAGI in the germline V gene. CDR3 sequence (DNA): TGTGCCAGCACCGTCGGGACAGACTATGGCTACACCTTC. This gives the protein CASTVGTDYGYTF.

The chain uses TRBV19 and TRBJ1-6; tentative D call: TRBD1 (6 bases). V shed 4 bases and J shed 8 bases, with 15 bases lying between them. The CDR3 consists of 15 residues. Germline assignment: CDR1 LNHDA and CDR2 SQIVND (reference sequence). The CDR3 spells CASSTATGSDSPLHF. In DNA form, the CDR3 reads TGTGCCAGTAGTACCGCTACAGGGTCGGATTCACCCCTCCACTTT. The whole variable domain, filled in from reference TRBV19 and TRBJ1-6, reads DGGITQSPKYLFRKEGQNVTLSCEQNLNHDAMYWYRQDPGQGLRLIYYSQIVNDFQKGDIAEGYSVSREKKESFPLTVTSAQKNPTAFYLCASSTATGSDSPLHFGNGTRLTVT.

The chain uses TRBV9 and TRBJ1-1; tentatively, D is TRBD1 (5 bases). V was pared by 0 bases and J by 5 bases, with 14 bases between. Germline V gives CDR1 SGDLS, CDR2 YYNGEE. The CDR3 contains 15 residues. In DNA, the CDR3 is TGTGCCAGCAGCGTAGTTTGGGGCCCCGTGACTGAAGCTTTCTTT. It yields the protein CASSVVWGPVTEAFF.

The gene calls are TRBV3-1 (or the pseudogene TRBV3-2) and TRBJ2-7, with 9 bases lining up with TRBD2. Trimming at V came to 7 bases and at J to 1 base, leaving 2 bases not matched to a gene. CDR1 is LGHDT, CDR2 YNNKEL, per germline (reference sequence). The CDR3 loop spans 13 amino acids. Written as DNA, the CDR3 is TGTGCCAGCACGAGCGGGGGGTCCTACGAGCAGTACTTC. It is translated as CASTSGGSYEQYF.

The rearrangement joins TRBV3-1 (or the pseudogene TRBV3-2) to TRBJ1-2; 11 bases match TRBD1. The CDR3 is made up of 14 amino acids. CDR1 is LGHDT, CDR2 YNNKEL, per germline (reference sequence). Unmatched junction bases numbered 3, after V lost 4 bases and J lost 5 bases. CDR3 sequence: CASSPGQGAYGYTF. The CDR3 region has the DNA TGTGCCAGCAGCCCTGGACAGGGGGCTTATGGCTACACCTTC.

DNA of the CDR3: TGTGCCAGCAAGTACAGGGCTGGGGACGAGCAGTACTTC. Encoded protein: CASKYRAGDEQYF. The V call is TRBV6-1, the J call TRBJ2-7; TRBD1 is a possible D gene (6 bases). V dropped 7 bases and J dropped 5 bases, with 15 bases sitting between them. CDR3 length: 13 amino acids. From germline, CDR1 is MNHNS and CDR2 SASEGT.